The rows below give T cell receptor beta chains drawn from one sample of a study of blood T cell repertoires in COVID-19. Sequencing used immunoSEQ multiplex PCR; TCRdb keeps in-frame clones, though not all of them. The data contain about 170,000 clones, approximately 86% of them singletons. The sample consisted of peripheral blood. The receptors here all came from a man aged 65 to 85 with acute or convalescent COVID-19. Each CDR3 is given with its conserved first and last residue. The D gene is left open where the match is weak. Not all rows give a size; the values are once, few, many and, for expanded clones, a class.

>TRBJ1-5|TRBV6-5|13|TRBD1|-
TGTGCCAGCAGGATGACAGGGAGAGAGCCCCAGCATTTT
CASRMTGREPQHF
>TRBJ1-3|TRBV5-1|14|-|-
TGCGCCAGCAGCGACGGGAATTCTGGAAACACCATATATTTT
CASSDGNSGNTIYF
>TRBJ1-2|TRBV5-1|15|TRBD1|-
TGCGCCAGCAGCTTTCGGGACAGGGCGGTCTATGGCTACACCTTC
CASSFRDRAVYGYTF
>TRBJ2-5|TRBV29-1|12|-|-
TGCAGCGTTGATCCCCAACAAGAGACCCAGTACTTC
CSVDPQQETQYF
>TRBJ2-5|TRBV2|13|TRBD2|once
TGTGCCATGGGGAGGGACCAGAGGGAGACCCAGTACTTC
CAMGRDQRETQYF
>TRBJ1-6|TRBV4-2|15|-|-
TGTGCCAGCAGCCAAGATCGTCGGACAGAATTTCCACTCCACTTT
CASSQDRRTEFPLHF
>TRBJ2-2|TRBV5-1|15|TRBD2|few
TGCGCCAGCAGCTTTATGGCGGGGGACACCGGGGAGCTGTTTTTT
CASSFMAGDTGELFF
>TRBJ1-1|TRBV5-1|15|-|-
TGCGCCAGCAGCTTGGTCAGGGTAGGGAACACTGAAGCTTTCTTT
CASSLVRVGNTEAFF
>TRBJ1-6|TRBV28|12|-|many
TGTGCCAGCAGTTTATTCGGTTCACCCCTCCACTTT
CASSLFGSPLHF
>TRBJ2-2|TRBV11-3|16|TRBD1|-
TGTGCCAGCAGCCCCGGACAGGGGGCCAACACCGGGGAGCTGTTTTTT
CASSPGQGANTGELFF
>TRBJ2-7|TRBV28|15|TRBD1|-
TGTGCCAGCAGTAGCGCCGGGACAGATTCTTGGGAGCAGTACTTC
CASSSAGTDSWEQYF
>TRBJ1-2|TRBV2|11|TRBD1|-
TGTGCCAGCAACAGGGGCTATGGCTACACCTTC
CASNRGYGYTF
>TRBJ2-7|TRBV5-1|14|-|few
TGCGCCAGCAGCTCCCAACCACAGCCCAGCGAGCAGTACTTC
CASSSQPQPSEQYF
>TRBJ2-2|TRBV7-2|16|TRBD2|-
TGTGCCAGCAGCTTAGGCCTTTTAGCGGGAACCGGGGAGCTGTTTTTT
CASSLGLLAGTGELFF
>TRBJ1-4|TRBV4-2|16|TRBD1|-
TGTGCCAGCAGCCAAGTGGCGGGACAGGGGAATGAAAAACTGTTTTTT
CASSQVAGQGNEKLFF
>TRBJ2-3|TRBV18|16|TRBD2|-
TGTGCCAGCTCACCGACTAGCGGGGGGTCCACAGATACGCAGTATTTT
CASSPTSGGSTDTQYF
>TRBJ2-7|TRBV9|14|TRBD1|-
TGTGCCAGCAGCGTAGCGGGACAGTCCTACGAGCAGTACTTC
CASSVAGQSYEQYF
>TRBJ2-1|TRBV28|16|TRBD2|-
TGTGCCAGCAGTTTAATAGCGGGGGGACTATACAATGAGCAGTTCTTC
CASSLIAGGLYNEQFF
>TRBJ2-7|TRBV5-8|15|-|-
TGTGCCAGCAGCCCACTGGGCGGGTTCTCCTACGAGCAGTACTTC
CASSPLGGFSYEQYF
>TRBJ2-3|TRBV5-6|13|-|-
TGTGCCAGCAGCCCCAGCGGCACAGATACGCAGTATTTT
CASSPSGTDTQYF
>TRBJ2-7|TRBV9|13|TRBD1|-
TGTGCCAGCAGCTTGGGACAGGGCTACGAGCAGTACTTC
CASSLGQGYEQYF
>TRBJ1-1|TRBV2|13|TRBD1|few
TGTGCCAGGGGACAGGGCCGGGCCACTGAAGCTTTCTTT
CARGQGRATEAFF
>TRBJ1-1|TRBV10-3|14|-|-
TGTGCCATCAGTGACGCAGGGATGAACACTGAAGCTTTCTTT
CAISDAGMNTEAFF
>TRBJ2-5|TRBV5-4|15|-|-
TGTGCCAGCAGCTTGAACTCTGGCGGGAAAGAGACCCAGTACTTC
CASSLNSGGKETQYF
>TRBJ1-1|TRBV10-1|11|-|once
TGCGCCAGCAGTTCGGACAGAGGAGCTTTCTTT
CASSSDRGAFF
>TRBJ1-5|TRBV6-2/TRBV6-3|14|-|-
TGTGCCAGCACTTATAGGGCAGGACAACAGCCCCAGCATTTT
CASTYRAGQQPQHF
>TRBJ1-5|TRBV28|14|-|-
TGTGCCAGCACCCAGCGGGGTGGCAATCAGCCCCAGCATTTT
CASTQRGGNQPQHF
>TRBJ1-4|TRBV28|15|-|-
TGTGCCAGCAGCCCAGGGGCAGGTGGAAATGAAAAACTGTTTTTT
CASSPGAGGNEKLFF
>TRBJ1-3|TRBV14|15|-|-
TGTGCCAGCAGCCAAGCCAGGGCATCGGGAAACACCATATATTTT
CASSQARASGNTIYF